The 14 T cell receptor beta chains reported below all come from one sample, sequenced in a study of blood T cell repertoires in COVID-19. Measured with immunoSEQ multiplex PCR; TCRdb has only the in-frame clones, and not every one. The repertoire holds a few hundred thousand clones, with 90% as singletons. Specimen: PBMCs or T cells enriched from blood (not recorded which). These receptors originate from a man aged 30 to 39 who had been exposed to COVID-19.

In its sample, this clone was seen once. The gene calls are TRBV4-3 and TRBJ1-1, with D unresolved. Trimming left V 1 base short and J 1 base short, with 4 bases between. Germline V gene lookup returns CDR1 LGHNA and CDR2 YSLEER. The CDR3 runs to 13 residues. DNA of the CDR3: TGCGCCAGCAGCCAAGGCAGGAACACTGAAGCTTTCTTT. This translates into CASSQGRNTEAFF.

V is TRBV7-8 and J is TRBJ1-1; D unclear. The CDR3 length is 15 residues. Germline CDR1 SGHVS, CDR2 FQNEAQ. Trimming left V 1 base short and J 3 bases short, with 12 bases between. CDR3 nucleotides: TGTGCCAGCAGCTTAGGGGCCCCGGCCTACACTGAAGCTTTCTTT. As protein: CASSLGAPAYTEAFF.

This clone was detected only once. J is TRBJ1-2 and V is TRBV7-2, with 7 bases lining up with TRBD1. J gave up 4 bases and V 5 bases, and 10 bases lay outside the gene matches. The CDR3 loop spans 15 amino acids. Germline V CDR1 and CDR2: SGHTA, FQGNSA. The CDR3 nucleotides read TGTGCCAGCAGCCATACAGGGACAGCGGGCTATGGCTACACCTTC. This encodes CASSHTGTAGYGYTF.

This clone has a handful of counts. As DNA, the CDR3 is TGTGCCAGCAGCCAAGTCGATGGGACTAGCAGCACAGATACGCAGTATTTT. Protein product: CASSQVDGTSSTDTQYF. This rearrangement joins TRBV3-1 (or the pseudogene TRBV3-2) to TRBJ2-3; TRBD2 aligns across 9 bases. This CDR3 has 17 amino acids. Unmatched junction bases numbered 5, after V lost 1 base and J lost 0 bases. Per the germline V gene, CDR1 is LGHDT and CDR2 is YNNKEL (reference sequence).

The V and J genes are TRBV4-2 and TRBJ2-1; tentatively, D is TRBD1 (6 bases). V was cut by 4 bases and J by 0 bases, with 10 bases left in between. CDR3 length: 15 residues. CDR1 LGHNA and CDR2 YNFKEQ come from the germline V gene. CDR3 sequence reads: CASSRDKISYNEQFF. For the CDR3, the DNA is TGTGCCAGCAGCCGGGACAAGATCTCCTACAATGAGCAGTTCTTC.

This clone was picked up one time. The rearrangement joins TRBV5-1 to TRBJ1-2; D is ambiguous. The CDR3 consists of 14 residues. In germline, CDR1 is SGHRS, CDR2 YFSETQ. Deletions cut 0 bases from V and 5 bases from J, with 11 bases between. CDR3 amino acids: CASSLGGEKYGYTF. CDR3 sequence (DNA): TGCGCCAGCAGCTTGGGGGGAGAGAAATATGGCTACACCTTC.

This clone was seen a few times. The genes are TRBV3-1 (or the pseudogene TRBV3-2) and TRBJ1-1, with TRBD1 as a possible D gene (5 bases). The V gene's germline CDR1 is LGHDT and CDR2 YNNKEL (reference sequence). This CDR3 contains 15 residues. V was cut by 1 base and J by 1 base, with 10 bases left in between. CDR3 nucleotides: TGTGCCAGCAGCCAAGGTCGCAGGGCGAACACTGAAGCTTTCTTT. Translated, it gives CASSQGRRANTEAFF.

The chain couples TRBV3-1 (or the pseudogene TRBV3-2) to TRBJ1-3; no definite D call. Trimming took off 4 bases at V and 0 bases at J, with 7 bases between the two ends. Germline CDR1 and CDR2: LGHDT and YNNKEL (reference sequence). The CDR3 sequence is 14 residues long. CDR3 in DNA: TGTGCCAGCAGCCTCAAGAGCTCTGGAAACACCATATATTTT. Its translation is CASSLKSSGNTIYF.

CDR3 region: CASSLGTGVTEQYF. DNA of the CDR3: TGTGCCAGCAGCCTAGGGACAGGGGTAACCGAGCAGTACTTC. V is TRBV7-8 and J is TRBJ2-7, with TRBD1 matching over 10 bases. With 5 bases clipped from V and 6 bases from J, the junction kept 7 bases outside the gene matches. Germline CDR1 and CDR2: SGHVS and FQNEAQ. The CDR3 runs to 14 residues.

The chain links TRBV7-6 to TRBJ1-3; D is ambiguous. This CDR3 contains 15 residues. V shed 1 base and J shed 0 bases, with 7 bases lying between them. Germline V lookup: CDR1 SGHVS, CDR2 FNYEAQ. CDR3 in DNA: TGTGCCAGCAGCTTAGGACAATTCTCTGGAAACACCATATATTTT. Its protein product is CASSLGQFSGNTIYF.

V usage is TRBV27 and J usage is TRBJ2-2; D may be TRBD2 (7 bases). V lost 3 bases and J 6 bases, leaving 23 bases between the germline ends. The CDR3 covers 18 residues. Germline assignment: CDR1 MNHEY and CDR2 SMNVEV (reference sequence). This CDR3 reads CASSLEPPIGGPAGELFF. CDR3 bases: TGTGCCAGCAGTTTGGAACCCCCCATCGGGGGGCCCGCCGGGGAGCTGTTTTTT.

V gene TRBV2 combines with J gene TRBJ1-6, with a tentative D call TRBD1 (6 bases). This CDR3 has 14 residues. V was cut by 6 bases and J by 6 bases, with 12 bases left in between. Germline lookup yields CDR1 SNHLY and CDR2 FYNNEI. CDR3 nucleotides: TGTGCCAGCAGAGCGGGACACACTAATTCACCCCTCCACTTT. Protein product: CASRAGHTNSPLHF.

The rearrangement joins TRBV5-4 to TRBJ1-2; 7 bases agree with TRBD1. Trimming took 3 bases from V and 4 from J; bases not matched to a gene: 9. The CDR3 has 15 residues. CDR1 is SGHNT and CDR2 is YYREEE in the germline V gene (reference sequence). The CDR3 reads CASSSSTGNVYGYTF. CDR3 coding DNA: TGTGCCAGCAGCTCCTCGACAGGGAATGTCTATGGCTACACCTTC.

The chain uses TRBV19 and TRBJ1-4; D gene unclear. CDR3 size: 13 residues. V was cut by 0 bases and J by 8 bases, with 7 bases left in between. The germline V gene has CDR1 LNHDA and CDR2 SQIVND (reference sequence). The CDR3 DNA follows: TGTGCCAGTAGTATAGATCTCGAGGAAAAACTGTTTTTT. Residues: CASSIDLEEKLFF.